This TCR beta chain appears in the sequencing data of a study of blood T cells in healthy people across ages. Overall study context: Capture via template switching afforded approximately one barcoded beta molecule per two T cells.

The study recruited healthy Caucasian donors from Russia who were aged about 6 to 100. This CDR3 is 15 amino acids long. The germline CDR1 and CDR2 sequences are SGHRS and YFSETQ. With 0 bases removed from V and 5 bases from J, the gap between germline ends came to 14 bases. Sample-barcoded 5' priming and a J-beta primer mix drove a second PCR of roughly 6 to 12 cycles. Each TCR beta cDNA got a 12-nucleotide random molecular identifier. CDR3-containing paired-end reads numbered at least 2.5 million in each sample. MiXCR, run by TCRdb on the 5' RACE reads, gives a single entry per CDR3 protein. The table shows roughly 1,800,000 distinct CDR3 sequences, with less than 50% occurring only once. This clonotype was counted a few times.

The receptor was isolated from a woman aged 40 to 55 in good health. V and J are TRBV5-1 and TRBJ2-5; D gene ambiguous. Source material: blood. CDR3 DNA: TGCGCCAGCAGCTTGGTTGCCGGAGTCTTGGAGACCCAGTACTTC. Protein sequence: CASSLVAGVLETQYF.